This T cell receptor beta chain was profiled in a study of blood T cell repertoires in COVID-19. Study information: PBMCs, B-cell-depleted T cells, or T cells provided the cDNA or gDNA that made up the material.

The assay was immunoSEQ multiplex PCR, and TCRdb's table has in-frame clones only and misses some. Among over 250,000 clones listed, more than 70% were seen once. V was pared by 5 bases and J by 0 bases, with 8 bases between. Germline-derived CDR1 and CDR2 are LNHDA and SQIVND (reference sequence). There are 13 residues in the CDR3. V is TRBV19 and J is TRBJ2-7; TRBD1 is a possible D gene (5 bases). This sequence originates from a woman aged 40 to 49 who had recovered from COVID-19. The sequencing input was peripheral blood. The CDR3 bases are TGTGCCAGTAGTTTTGGACACTCCTACGAGCAGTACTTC. It yields the protein CASSFGHSYEQYF.